A single sample is the source of the 23 T cell receptor beta chains below, sequenced in a study of blood T cell repertoires in COVID-19. Data came from immunoSEQ multiplex PCR; TCRdb stores just in-frame clones and leaves some out. The table has some 58,000 clones, approximately 89% seen once. Sample: peripheral blood. These receptors were obtained from a human donor in a cohort sampled during active COVID-19.

Only a few counts were recorded for this clone. The rearrangement uses TRBV14 and TRBJ1-6; possibly TRBD1 for D (6 bases). V lost 4 bases to trimming and J lost 7 bases, with 14 bases between them. The CDR3 covers 15 residues. CDR1 is SGHDN, CDR2 FVKESK, per germline. CDR3 sequence reads: CASSPIQGRNSPLHF. CDR3 DNA sequence: TGTGCCAGCAGCCCGATACAGGGACGGAATTCACCCCTCCACTTT.

The chain joins TRBV19 to TRBJ1-2, with D perhaps TRBD1 (6 bases). Per the germline V gene, CDR1 is LNHDA and CDR2 is SQIVND (reference sequence). V was clipped by 5 bases and J by 4 bases, with 14 bases between them. There are 14 residues in the CDR3. The CDR3 DNA follows: TGTGCCAGTAGTCCAGCAGGGGTAGGCTATGGCTACACCTTC. Translated: CASSPAGVGYGYTF.

This sequence joins TRBV6-6 and TRBJ2-7, with a weak D call TRBD1 (6 bases). In germline, CDR1 is MNHNY, CDR2 SVGAGI (reference sequence). CDR3 length: 14 amino acids. With 2 bases removed from V and 5 bases from J, the gap between germline ends came to 13 bases. The DNA for the CDR3 is TGTGCCAGCAGTTACGAACAGGGTGTTAACGAGCAGTACTTC. Amino acid sequence: CASSYEQGVNEQYF.

The chain joins TRBV6-6 to TRBJ1-4; TRBD1 agrees at 7 bases. Germline V gives CDR1 MNHNY, CDR2 SVGAGI (reference sequence). V lost 6 bases to trimming and J lost 8 bases; unmatched junction nucleotides: 12. The length of the CDR3 is 15 residues. CDR3 sequence: CASSSGRETGEKLFF. CDR3 bases: TGTGCCAGCAGCTCCGGGAGGGAGACAGGGGAAAAACTGTTTTTT.

V and J are TRBV7-8 and TRBJ1-2; a weak D match, TRBD1 (6 bases). Trimming cost V 1 base and J 1 base, with 13 bases left between them. The CDR3 extends over 16 amino acids. Germline V gene sequence: CDR1 SGHVS, CDR2 FQNEAQ. The CDR3 here is CASSLVAGESNYGYTF. The CDR3, as DNA: TGTGCCAGCAGCTTAGTGGCAGGGGAGAGTAACTATGGCTACACCTTC.

This chain uses TRBV30 with TRBJ2-2; D is unclear. The CDR3 has 14 residues. The germline V gene encodes CDR1 GTSNPN and CDR2 SVGIG (reference sequence). V dropped 2 bases and J dropped 0 bases, with 7 bases sitting between them. CDR3 in DNA: TGTGCCTGGAGTACAGATACGAACACCGGGGAGCTGTTTTTT. Encoded protein: CAWSTDTNTGELFF.

This rearrangement joins TRBV6-5 to TRBJ1-2, with 9 bases identical to TRBD1. Losses at the gene ends were 5 bases for V and 4 bases for J; bases not matched to a gene: 5. CDR1 is MNHEY, CDR2 SVGAGI, per germline. CDR3 length: 14 residues. The CDR3 DNA is TGTGCCAGCAGTCCGGACAGGGGTGGCTATGGCTACACCTTC. Its protein is CASSPDRGGYGYTF.

The chain uses TRBV5-5 and TRBJ1-6; D unresolved. The germline V gene encodes CDR1 SGHKS and CDR2 YYEKEE (reference sequence). Trimming pared 4 bases from V and 7 bases from J, leaving 15 bases between. There are 15 residues in the CDR3. The CDR3 nucleotides are TGTGCCAGCAGCCCCCGAATTCCCGGGAATTCACCCCTCCACTTT. Its translation: CASSPRIPGNSPLHF.

This chain uses TRBV5-6 with TRBJ1-1, with 9 bases aligning to TRBD1. CDR3 length: 16 residues. Losses at the gene ends were 4 bases for V and 0 bases for J; bases not matched to a gene: 7. Germline V gene lookup returns CDR1 SGHDT and CDR2 YYEEEE. CDR3 sequence reads: CASSAMDRGMNTEAFF. The CDR3 bases are TGTGCCAGCAGCGCAATGGACAGGGGCATGAACACTGAAGCTTTCTTT.

The chain uses TRBV7-2 and TRBJ2-5; 15 bases map to TRBD2. This CDR3 is built from 15 residues. Germline V gives CDR1 SGHTA, CDR2 FQGNSA. Trimming at V came to 4 bases and at J to 13 bases, leaving 10 bases not matched to a gene. CDR3 in DNA: TGTGCCAGCAGCTACCGGACTAGCGGGGGGGCGAGTACGTACTTC. Translation: CASSYRTSGGASTYF.

The V gene is TRBV2, the J gene TRBJ2-5, with TRBD1 matching 8 bases. The germline gives CDR1 SNHLY, CDR2 FYNNEI. V shed 4 bases and J 3 bases; nucleotides not matched to a gene: 4. The CDR3 has 14 residues. CDR3 amino acids: CASSGMTGEETQYF. For the CDR3, the DNA is TGTGCCAGCAGTGGAATGACAGGGGAAGAGACCCAGTACTTC.

This clone was seen a few times. The chain's CDR3 is CASSPGGTYGYTF. DNA of the CDR3: TGTGCCAGCTCACCAGGGGGCACCTATGGCTACACCTTC. J is TRBJ1-2 and V is TRBV18, with a weak D call TRBD1 (6 bases). The CDR3 loop spans 13 amino acids. V was cut by 2 bases and J by 4 bases, with 8 bases left in between. The V gene's germline CDR1 is KGHSH and CDR2 LQKENI.

The chain carries TRBV10-1 and TRBJ2-2; 11 bases are a match to TRBD2. V was pared by 2 bases and J by 1 base, with 9 bases of the junction left unmatched. The CDR3 spans 19 residues. Per the germline V gene, CDR1 is WNHNN and CDR2 is SYGVQD (reference sequence). The CDR3 protein is CASSEVGTSGGVNTGELFF. The CDR3 DNA follows: TGCGCCAGCAGTGAGGTAGGTACTAGCGGGGGCGTGAACACCGGGGAGCTGTTTTTT.

The chain joins TRBV12-3 or TRBV12-4 to TRBJ2-1; no reliable D call. This CDR3 has 13 amino acids. Trimming stripped 3 bases from V and 8 bases from J, with 11 bases between. DNA of the CDR3: TGTGCCAGCAGTTTCACTACCTGGGATGAGCAGTTCTTC. Protein sequence: CASSFTTWDEQFF.

The chain has TRBV7-2 and TRBJ1-1, with 10 nucleotides matching TRBD1. The V gene end was trimmed by 2 bases and the J gene end by 4 bases; junction bases not matched to a gene: 4. Germline CDR1 SGHTA, CDR2 FQGNSA. This CDR3 is 15 amino acids long. DNA of the CDR3: TGTGCCAGCAGCTTATCCCGGACAGGGGGCACTGAAGCTTTCTTT. Translating gives CASSLSRTGGTEAFF. Looking up the rest from reference TRBV7-2 and TRBJ1-1 gives the full variable domain: GAGVSQSPSNKVTEKGKDVELRCDPISGHTALYWYRQSLGQGLEFLIYFQGNSAPDKSGLPSDRFSAERTGGSVSTLTIQRTQQEDSAVYLCASSLSRTGGTEAFFGQGTRLTVV.

The J gene is TRBJ1-5, the V gene TRBV6-5, with D possibly TRBD1 on 5 matching bases. This CDR3 region has 13 residues. V was pared by 5 bases and J by 7 bases, with 12 bases between. The germline V gene encodes CDR1 MNHEY and CDR2 SVGAGI. The CDR3 spells CASSRTLGQPQHF. The CDR3 bases are TGTGCCAGCAGTCGGACATTGGGCCAGCCCCAGCATTTT.

The chain carries TRBV5-4 and TRBJ2-7; 10 bases match TRBD1. CDR3 size: 15 residues. Germline V CDR1 and CDR2: SGHNT, YYREEE (reference sequence). The trim removed 1 base at V and 6 bases at J, leaving 7 bases unmatched. In nucleotides, the CDR3 is TGTGCCAGCAGCTTGAGCGGGACAGGGGTTTTCGAGCAGTACTTC. Protein: CASSLSGTGVFEQYF. The variable domain in full, completed from reference TRBV5-4 and TRBJ2-7, reads ETGVTQSPTHLIKTRGQQVTLRCSSQSGHNTVSWYQQALGQGPQFIFQYYREEENGRGNFPPRFSGLQFPNYSSELNVNALELDDSALYLCASSLSGTGVFEQYFGPGTRLTVT.

The chain combines TRBV4-2 with TRBJ1-1, with 9 positions matching TRBD1. Losses at the gene ends were 4 bases for V and 3 bases for J; bases not matched to a gene: 27. Germline V gene data show CDR1 as LGHNA and CDR2 as YNFKEQ. The CDR3 spans 22 residues. CDR3 amino acids: CASSRVYSLTGGASGSYTEAFF. As DNA, the CDR3 is TGTGCCAGCAGCCGAGTCTACTCGCTGACAGGGGGGGCATCTGGTTCTTACACTGAAGCTTTCTTT.

The chain combines TRBV25-1 with TRBJ1-2; D is possibly TRBD1 (6 bases). The V and J ends lost 5 bases and 4 bases respectively, with 14 bases between them. The germline V gene has CDR1 MGHDK and CDR2 SYGVNS. The CDR3 loop spans 14 amino acids. CDR3: CASSPQTGFYGYTF. In nucleotides, the CDR3 is TGTGCCAGCAGTCCTCAGACAGGCTTCTATGGCTACACCTTC.

This clone was seen once. The V gene is TRBV4-3, the J gene TRBJ1-4; tentative D call: TRBD1 (5 bases). The V gene's germline CDR1 is LGHNA and CDR2 YSLEER. The CDR3 length is 16 residues. V was clipped by 0 bases and J by 7 bases, with 15 bases between them. In nucleotides, the CDR3 is TGCGCCAGCAGCCAAGATCCAGGGTCGCGCGGTGAAAAACTGTTTTTT. This codes for CASSQDPGSRGEKLFF.

This clone has only one observation. This chain uses TRBV19 with TRBJ2-5; 9 bases align to TRBD2. This CDR3 region has 15 residues. The ends lost 3 bases at V and 5 bases at J; junction bases unmatched: 7. The germline V gene has CDR1 LNHDA and CDR2 SQIVND (reference sequence). CDR3 sequence: CASSISSGGIETQYF. The CDR3 DNA sequence: TGTGCCAGTAGTATTAGTAGCGGGGGTATTGAGACCCAGTACTTC.

The chain links TRBV7-3 to TRBJ2-4; 9 bases line up with TRBD2. This CDR3 is 15 amino acids long. J was trimmed by 9 bases and V by 2 bases; bases with no gene match: 8. The germline gives CDR1 SGHTA, CDR2 FQGTGA. The CDR3 sequence: CASSLEGRGRGIQYF. CDR3 DNA: TGTGCCAGCAGCTTAGAGGGCCGCGGGAGGGGCATTCAGTACTTC.

The V and J genes are TRBV12-5 and TRBJ2-1; TRBD2 aligns across 13 bases. The CDR3 totals 16 residues. The germline V gene encodes CDR1 LGHNT and CDR2 FRNRAP. After removal of 6 bases from V and 3 bases from J, the junction contained 5 bases not matched to a gene. This CDR3 reads CASGPGLAGVYNEQFF. The CDR3, as DNA: TGTGCTAGTGGCCCAGGACTAGCGGGGGTCTACAATGAGCAGTTCTTC.